This T cell receptor beta chain was captured in a study of CD8+ T cells in alopecia areata listed by TCRdb under 2018. Study-wide context: Treated patients were enrolled in an open-label pilot trial of oral tofacitinib, 5 to 10 mg twice daily, for moderate-to-severe alopecia areata. Biopsies were taken from tofacitinib-treated patients at baseline and at 4 and 24 weeks of treatment, and a later scalp biopsy was taken in several of the tofacitinib-treated patients. Scalp clonality was compared among normal scalp (n=4), patchy alopecia areata scalp (n=8), and alopecia totalis/universalis scalp (n=8). Tofacitinib was given for 6 to 18 months, followed by 6 months of follow-up off drug to assess delayed response and recurrence. The RNA source kit depended on sample type: the PAXgene miRNA kit for fixed scalp, the miRNeasy kit for PBMCs, and the RNeasy kit for mouse skin. The SALT score, which quantifies the percentage of affected scalp surface area, was used to measure disease severity in treated patients. In humans, TCRbeta sequencing was performed on scalp tissue and on sorted CD4+ and CD8+ peripheral blood T cells from healthy controls and from patients with patchy or totalis/universalis alopecia areata. In both human patients and the C3H/HeJ mouse model, the study applied high-throughput TCRbeta sequencing to look at T cell clonal expansion in alopecia areata. TCRbeta CDR3 regions were amplified by immunoSEQ multiplex PCR using 35 Vbeta forward and 13 Jbeta reverse primers. Study-wide conclusions, independent of this receptor: Shared TCR sequences between patients were less evident than in mice, which may be partly attributable to HLA diversity in the patient population. Because the treated cohort was small and included a single nonresponder, larger studies are needed to assess links between baseline CD8+ expansion and response. Scalp TCR repertoire analysis is complicated because resident alphabeta T cells in normal human skin are also sequenced, whereas mouse skin is dominated by gammadelta T cells. Many expanded lesional clones were found to persist in scalp and blood during tofacitinib treatment, and relapse after treatment cessation may be partly explained by this persistence. With tofacitinib, both scalp clonality and the number of expanded CD8+ clones among the top 100 scalp clones went down significantly. Higher clonality and more expanded CD8+ clones were observed in lesional scalp than in normal scalp, particularly in alopecia totalis/universalis, a finding suggestive of antigenic drive.

V is reduced by 0 bases and J by 6 bases, leaving a spacing of 16 bases between them. From the cysteine up to the phenylalanine, the CDR3 has a length of 16 residues. Of all the DNA, just the CDR3 is kept, 48 bases in frame from base 1. As encoded in the germline V gene, CDR1 is ENHRY while CDR2 is SYGVKD. To prepare the library, the immunoSEQ multiplex PCR assay was applied. RNA was extracted from all samples and reverse transcribed into cDNA, which served as template for TCR sequencing. SuperScript III was used for first-strand cDNA synthesis, primed with a 2:1 mix of oligo-dT and random hexamers. Amplification bias was assessed with a synthetic immune receptor repertoire, and residual bias was removed computationally. The published analysis was carried out like this. Raw reads were preprocessed for error removal, and CDR3 was defined according to IMGT conventions as running from the conserved cysteine to phenylalanine. Clonality was computed as 1 minus the Shannon entropy, with the entropy normalized by log2 of the number of productive unique TCRs. Whether each scalp clone was CD4 or CD8 was inferred by checking scalp TCRbeta sequences against the CD4 and CD8 repertoires from sorted blood. TCRdb stores this immuneACCESS table with in-frame sequences only. Part of the clones is absent; in the studies checked, under half of the shortfall reflects unresolved V genes, and no reason is known for the rest. V and J calls and clone size are as listed in that table; D and trimming were resolved from the DNA. In this sample the table shows some 180,000 clones, about 53% of which occur a single time. The ten largest clones represent 10% to 12% of the sample.

This specimen's time point label, per the study, means: around 26 weeks on oral tofacitinib. What this sample's treatment or condition label stands for: oral pan-JAK inhibitor, 5-10 mg twice daily. Lesional scalp punch biopsies and peripheral blood were collected from alopecia areata patients. PBMCs were isolated by density centrifugation and stained for CD3, CD4 and CD8, and CD4+ and CD8+ T cells were sorted on a FACSAria. As concerns this clone: Its antigen remains undetermined. It has no much larger one-base neighbor in the sample; base qualities were not kept.

The sequence was collected from a human donor with alopecia areata. The receptor chain draws on TRBV10-3 and TRBJ2-3; TRBD1 is possibly the D segment (5 matching bases). The source material was CD8+ T cells sorted from blood, sampled at week 24, from a patient treated with tofacitinib. CDR3 loop: CAISESMTELADTQYF. The sequenced DNA: TGTGCCATCAGTGAGTCTATGACAGAGTTGGCGGATACGCAGTATTTT.